This T cell receptor beta chain comes out of a study of OX40 agonist ivuxolimab in advanced cancers. For the study at large: With ivuxolimab, an agonistic anti-OX40 (CD134) antibody, patients were treated. Patients with prior anti-PD-1, anti-PD-L1 or anti-CTLA-4 therapy were eligible; about 40% had some.

Sampling times: baseline, cycle 4 day 1, cycle 7 day 1. In the case of this clone: What it binds is unknown.

The study, taken as a whole, reports: On average, CD8+ T cells showed a greater number of expanded clones than CD4+.

Using immunoSEQ multiplex PCR, the repertoire was profiled, and TCRdb retains in-frame clones only, with some absent. Seen here are approximately 80,000 clones, 85% to 95% observed once, and the top ten hold around 0.44%. CDR1 and CDR2 from the germline V gene are LNHDA and SQIVND (reference sequence). Trimming pared 0 bases from V and 6 bases from J, leaving 14 bases between. The CDR3 totals 15 residues. The V call is TRBV19, the J call TRBJ1-1, with D hard to call. The clonotype originates from an adult with an advanced solid tumor such as melanoma, head and neck, liver or kidney cancer. The source material was CD4+ or CD8+ T cells sorted from blood, sampled in a trial of the OX40 agonist ivuxolimab. CDR3 sequence: CASSIDPLREAEAFF. CDR3 DNA sequence: TGTGCCAGTAGTATAGACCCCCTCCGAGAGGCTGAAGCTTTCTTT.